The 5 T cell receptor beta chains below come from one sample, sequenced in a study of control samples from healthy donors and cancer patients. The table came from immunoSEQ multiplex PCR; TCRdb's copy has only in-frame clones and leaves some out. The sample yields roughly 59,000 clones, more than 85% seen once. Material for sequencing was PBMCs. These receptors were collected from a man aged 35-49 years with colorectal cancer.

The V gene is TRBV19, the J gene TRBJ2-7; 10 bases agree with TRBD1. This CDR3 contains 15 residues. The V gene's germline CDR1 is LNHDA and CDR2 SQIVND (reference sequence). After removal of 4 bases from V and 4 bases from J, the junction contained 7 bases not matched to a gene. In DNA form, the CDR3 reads TGTGCCAGTAGTACTGGACAGGGGGGGACATACGAGCAGTACTTC. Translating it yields CASSTGQGGTYEQYF.

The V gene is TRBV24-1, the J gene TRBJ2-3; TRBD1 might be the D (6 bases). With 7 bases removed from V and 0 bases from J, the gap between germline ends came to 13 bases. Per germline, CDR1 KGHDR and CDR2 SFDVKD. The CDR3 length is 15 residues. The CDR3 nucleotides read TGTGCCACCAGGGCCGGGACAAGTAGCACAGATACGCAGTATTTT. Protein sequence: CATRAGTSSTDTQYF.

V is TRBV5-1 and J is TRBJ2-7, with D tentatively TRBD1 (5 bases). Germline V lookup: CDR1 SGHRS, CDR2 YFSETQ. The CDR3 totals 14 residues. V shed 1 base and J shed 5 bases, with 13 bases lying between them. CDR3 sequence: CASSLLQAANEQYF. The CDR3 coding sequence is TGCGCCAGCAGCTTGCTACAGGCCGCCAACGAGCAGTACTTC. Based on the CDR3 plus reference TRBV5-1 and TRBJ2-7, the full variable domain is KAGVTQTPRYLIKTRGQQVTLSCSPISGHRSVSWYQQTPGQGLQFLFEYFSETQRNKGNFPGRFSGRQFSNSRSEMNVSTLELGDSALYLCASSLLQAANEQYFGPGTRLTVT.

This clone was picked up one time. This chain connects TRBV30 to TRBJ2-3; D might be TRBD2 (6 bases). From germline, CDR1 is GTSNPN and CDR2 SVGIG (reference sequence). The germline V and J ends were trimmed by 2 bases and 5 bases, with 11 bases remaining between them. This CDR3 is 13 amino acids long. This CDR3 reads CAWSRDSKDTQYF. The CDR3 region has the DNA TGTGCCTGGAGTAGGGACTCAAAAGATACGCAGTATTTT.

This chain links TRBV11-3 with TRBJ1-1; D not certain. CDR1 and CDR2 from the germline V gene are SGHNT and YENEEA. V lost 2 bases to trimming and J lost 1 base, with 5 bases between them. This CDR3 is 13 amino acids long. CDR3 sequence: CASSLYSNTEAFF. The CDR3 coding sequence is TGTGCCAGCAGCTTATACTCGAACACTGAAGCTTTCTTT.